This T cell receptor beta chain was sequenced in a study of T cell responses to AZD1222 COVID-19 vaccine. The germline V gene encodes CDR1 SGDLS and CDR2 YYNGEE. The CDR3 is 15 residues long. V was shortened by 0 bases and J by 1 base, with 10 bases between the two germline ends. TCRdb's copy holds only in-frame clones and misses some; the assay was immunoSEQ multiplex PCR. The repertoire has under 200,000 clones, around 90% of them found once; the top ten carry roughly 25%. The source material was peripheral blood, sampled 28 days after the second AZD1222 dose. The rearrangement uses TRBV9 and TRBJ2-5; the D gene is possibly TRBD2 (6 bases). This receptor was taken from an adult who received the AZD1222 COVID-19 vaccine. The CDR3 region is CASSVGGDLQETQYF. The DNA of the CDR3 is TGTGCCAGCAGCGTAGGGGGGGATCTCCAAGAGACCCAGTACTTC.